Described below is a single TCR beta chain sequence and its context. This CDR3 is 13 amino acids long. J was trimmed by 3 bases and V by 7 bases; bases with no gene match: 6. Germline assignment: CDR1 SNHLY and CDR2 FYNNEI. The data were produced by immunoSEQ multiplex PCR, yet TCRdb's version contains in-frame clones alone and is incomplete. Here the sample spans roughly 38,000 clones, 80% to 90% being singletons. The data were taken from a study of PD-L1 blockade in urothelial cancer. Time point indicated: pretreatment peripheral blood. The sample here was PBMCs, taken around atezolizumab (anti-PD-L1) treatment. The clonotype was recovered from a man aged 60-69 years with urothelial cancer. This sequence joins TRBV2 and TRBJ2-7; 7 bases line up with TRBD2. CDR3 loop: CASTLGGSYEQYF. The CDR3 DNA reads TGTGCCAGCACCCTCGGCGGGAGCTACGAGCAGTACTTC.